The present T cell receptor beta chain was sequenced within a study of vaccination and CD4 T cells after COVID-19. Findings and limits, study-wide: A nonsignificant rise from around 20 to 38 was seen in the median number of SARS-CoV-2-reactive clonotypes. With convalescent patients, a median about 90% of reactive clones emerged solely after vaccination.

As regards this clonotype: What it binds is not known.

Germline trimming cut 0 bases from V and 1 base from J; bases unmatched to any gene: 9. Germline V lookup: CDR1 SGHVS, CDR2 FNYEAQ. This CDR3 has 18 amino acids. TCRdb analysed the PCR reads with MiXCR anew, one entry per CDR3 protein. The sample holds 25,000 to 30,000 distinct CDR3 sequences; under 65% are singletons and the top ten take over 4.5%. The sample's time point: late sampling 161 to 241 days after vaccination in a few convalescent patients. Source: CD4+ T cells from blood, taken about 7 months after SARS-CoV-2 vaccination. The clonotype comes from a human donor who had recovered from COVID-19. J is TRBJ2-3 and V is TRBV7-6; 8 bases match TRBD2. The CDR3 is CASSLARMRREGTDTQYF. The CDR3 nucleotides read TGTGCCAGCAGCTTAGCCCGCATGAGGCGGGAGGGCACAGATACGCAGTATTTT. Looking up the rest from reference TRBV7-6 and TRBJ2-3 gives the full variable domain: GAGVSQSPRYKVTKRGQDVALRCDPISGHVSLYWYRQALGQGPEFLTYFNYEAQQDKSGLPNDRFSAERPEGSISTLTIQRTEQRDSAMYRCASSLARMRREGTDTQYFGPGTRLTVL.